The source of this TCR beta chain is a study of CD8 T cells in Susac syndrome. Findings of the study overall: The study recognized that the number of individuals in its TCR sequencing and HLA analysis was relatively small.

Reverse transcription of about 0.45 to 1 ug RNA was performed with random hexamers. A multiplex approach, immunoSEQ multiplex PCR, amplified TCR beta CDR3 across 54 Vbeta and 13 Jbeta. TCRdb used MiXCR to reprocess the immunoSEQ multiplex PCR reads, holding one entry per CDR3 protein. The table shows around 160,000 distinct CDR3 sequences, with roughly 95% occurring only once. As for this clonotype: Its target is unknown.

TEMRA cells underwent FACS enrichment and CD8+ and CD4+ T cells underwent negative isolation. This CDR3 comprises 15 residues. Per the germline V gene, CDR1 is LNHDA and CDR2 is SQIVND (reference sequence). V lost 8 bases to trimming and J lost 7 bases; unmatched junction nucleotides: 10. The chain carries TRBV19 and TRBJ1-5, with 11 bases that match TRBD1. The source of this sequence is a human donor with multiple sclerosis. Sequencing input: CD4+ T cells from PBMCs. This CDR3 is CASATGTGGSQPQHF. CDR3 coding DNA: TGTGCCAGTGCCACCGGGACAGGGGGGAGCCAGCCCCAGCATTTT.